Each of the 12 T cell receptor beta chains below was sequenced from the same sample in a study of blood T cell repertoires in COVID-19. Produced via immunoSEQ multiplex PCR; TCRdb's table is partial and in-frame only. The sample yields 60,000 to 90,000 clones, 80% to 95% seen once. The material sequenced was peripheral blood. Source of these receptors: a woman of 80 years or more with acute or convalescent COVID-19.

This chain uses TRBV2 with TRBJ2-7; TRBD1 might be the D (6 bases). The CDR3 runs 12 residues. Germline V gene data show CDR1 as SNHLY and CDR2 as FYNNEI. Trimming left V 11 bases short and J 0 bases short, with 11 bases between. The CDR3 nucleotides read TGTGCCGGCCGGGACAACTCCTACGAGCAGTACTTC. This translates into CAGRDNSYEQYF.

This clone was counted a single time. The rearrangement joins TRBV19 to TRBJ1-1; the D is unclear. This CDR3 has 13 amino acids. Trimming stripped 3 bases from V and 5 bases from J, with 10 bases between. Germline lookup yields CDR1 LNHDA and CDR2 SQIVND (reference sequence). This CDR3 is CASSIPYRTEAFF. The CDR3, as DNA: TGTGCCAGTAGTATCCCATACCGGACTGAAGCTTTCTTT.

The rearrangement uses TRBV11-3 and TRBJ1-5; D possibly corresponds to TRBD1 (6 bases). The CDR3 has 19 residues. Germline loops: CDR1 SGHNT, CDR2 YENEEA. V lost 5 bases and J lost 0, with 23 bases in between. The CDR3 DNA sequence: TGTGCCAGCAGCCCCTCCCGGACAGTTTACCTTTATAGCAATCAGCCCCAGCATTTT. Translating it yields CASSPSRTVYLYSNQPQHF.

The rearrangement links TRBV7-9 to TRBJ1-1; TRBD1 might be the D (6 bases). Trimming stripped 1 base from V and 1 base from J, with 13 bases between. Germline V CDR1 and CDR2: SEHNR, FQNEAQ (reference sequence). This CDR3 is 16 amino acids long. The CDR3 sequence: CASSLVQGRGNTEAFF. The CDR3 DNA reads as TGTGCCAGCAGCTTAGTCCAGGGGAGGGGGAACACTGAAGCTTTCTTT.

The gene calls are TRBV4-3 and TRBJ2-1; a possible D gene is TRBD1 (6 bases). Trimming stripped 0 bases from V and 1 base from J, with 13 bases between. CDR1 is LGHNA and CDR2 is YSLEER in the germline V gene. The CDR3 is 17 amino acids. For the CDR3, the DNA is TGCGCCAGCAGCCAAGATGTGGGAAGGGGGTCCTACAATGAGCAGTTCTTC. This gives the protein CASSQDVGRGSYNEQFF.

The rearrangement uses TRBV9 and TRBJ2-7, with 7 bases fitting TRBD1. Trimming cost V 2 bases and J 6 bases; bases outside gene matches: 8. The CDR3 spans 14 residues. Per the germline V gene, CDR1 is SGDLS and CDR2 is YYNGEE. The CDR3 coding sequence is TGTGCCAGCAGCGTCCGACAGGGTAGTAGCGAGCAGTACTTC. Protein: CASSVRQGSSEQYF.

The V call is TRBV25-1, the J call TRBJ2-5; 7 nucleotides align to TRBD2. Germline V CDR1 and CDR2: MGHDK, SYGVNS. The trim removed 1 base at V and 4 bases at J, leaving 6 bases unmatched. This CDR3 has 15 amino acids. The CDR3 coding sequence is TGTGCCAGCAGTGAATGGCGGGGGAACTCAGAGACCCAGTACTTC. Residues: CASSEWRGNSETQYF.

The chain uses TRBV7-2 and TRBJ2-3; D ambiguous. This CDR3 spans 13 amino acids. Germline assignment: CDR1 SGHTA and CDR2 FQGNSA. Deletions cut 1 base from V and 6 bases from J, with 8 bases between. As DNA, the CDR3 is TGTGCCAGCAGCTTAGGGCGGAGCGATACGCAGTATTTT. It yields the protein CASSLGRSDTQYF.

V gene TRBV5-1 combines with J gene TRBJ2-7, with 7 bases matching TRBD1. V dropped 3 bases and J dropped 5; count of bases not matched to a gene: 8. Germline-derived CDR1 and CDR2 are SGHRS and YFSETQ. The length of the CDR3 is 14 residues. This CDR3 reads CASSSAGTDHEQYF. CDR3 nucleotides: TGCGCCAGCAGCTCCGCAGGGACAGACCACGAGCAGTACTTC.

This chain joins TRBV4-1 and TRBJ1-1; 10 bases agree with TRBD1. The junction had 6 bases not matched to a gene; V was cut back by 3 bases and J by 5 bases. The CDR3 has 15 residues. CDR1 and CDR2 from the germline V gene are MGHRA and YSYEKL. The CDR3: CASSQPGQGWTEAFF. The CDR3 bases are TGCGCCAGCAGCCAGCCGGGACAGGGGTGGACTGAAGCTTTCTTT.

The J gene is TRBJ1-2, the V gene TRBV7-2; the D is unclear. The CDR3 extends over 16 amino acids. CDR1 is SGHTA and CDR2 is FQGNSA in the germline V gene. V lost 5 bases and J 4 bases, leaving 20 bases between the germline ends. For the CDR3, the DNA is TGTGCCAGCAGCCCAGACAACCGACCTTCAGCCTATGGCTACACCTTC. Protein product: CASSPDNRPSAYGYTF. Supplemented by reference TRBV7-2 and TRBJ1-2, the full variable domain reads GAGVSQSPSNKVTEKGKDVELRCDPISGHTALYWYRQSLGQGLEFLIYFQGNSAPDKSGLPSDRFSAERTGGSVSTLTIQRTQQEDSAVYLCASSPDNRPSAYGYTFGSGTRLTVV.

The chain has TRBV11-2 and TRBJ2-1; TRBD2 aligns across 15 bases. The J segment lost 7 bases and the V segment lost 3 bases, leaving 4 bases of the junction unmatched. Germline assignment: CDR1 SGHAT and CDR2 FQNNGV. CDR3 length equals 16 residues. The CDR3 bases are TGTGCCAGCAGCTTGCCGGGGACTAGCGGGAGGAATGAGCAGTTCTTC. Amino acids: CASSLPGTSGRNEQFF. Together with reference TRBV11-2 and TRBJ2-1, the CDR3 gives the full variable domain: EAGVAQSPRYKIIEKRQSVAFWCNPISGHATLYWYQQILGQGPKLLIQFQNNGVVDDSQLPKDRFSAERLKGVDSTLKIQPAKLEDSAVYLCASSLPGTSGRNEQFFGPGTRLTVL.